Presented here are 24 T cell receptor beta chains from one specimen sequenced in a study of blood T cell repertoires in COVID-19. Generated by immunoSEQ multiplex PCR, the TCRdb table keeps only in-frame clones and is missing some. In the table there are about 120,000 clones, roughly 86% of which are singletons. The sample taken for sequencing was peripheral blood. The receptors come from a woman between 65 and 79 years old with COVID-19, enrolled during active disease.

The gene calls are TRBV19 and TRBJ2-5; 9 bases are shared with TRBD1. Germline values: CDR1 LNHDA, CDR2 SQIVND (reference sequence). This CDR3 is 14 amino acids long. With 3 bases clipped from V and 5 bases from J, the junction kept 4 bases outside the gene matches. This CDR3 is CASSIRGQGETQYF. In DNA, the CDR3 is TGTGCCAGTAGTATCCGTGGACAGGGGGAGACCCAGTACTTC.

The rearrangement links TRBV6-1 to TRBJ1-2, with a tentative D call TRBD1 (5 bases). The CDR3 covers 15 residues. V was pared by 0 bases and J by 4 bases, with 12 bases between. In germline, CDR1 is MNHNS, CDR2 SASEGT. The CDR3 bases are TGTGCCAGCAGTGAAGCTGCAGGGTTTGTCTATGGCTACACCTTC. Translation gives CASSEAAGFVYGYTF.

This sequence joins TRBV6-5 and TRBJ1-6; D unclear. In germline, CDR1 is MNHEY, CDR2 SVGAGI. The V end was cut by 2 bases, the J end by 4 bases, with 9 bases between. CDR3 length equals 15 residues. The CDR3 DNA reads TGTGCCAGCAGTTACCAAACGGGGTATAATTCACCCCTCCACTTT. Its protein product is CASSYQTGYNSPLHF.

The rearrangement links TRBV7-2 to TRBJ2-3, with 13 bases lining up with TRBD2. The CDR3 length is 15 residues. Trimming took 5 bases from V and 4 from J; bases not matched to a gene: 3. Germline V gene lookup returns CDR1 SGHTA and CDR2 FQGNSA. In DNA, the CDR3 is TGTGCCAGCAGCCAGACTAGCGGGGGGTCAGATACGCAGTATTTT. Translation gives CASSQTSGGSDTQYF.

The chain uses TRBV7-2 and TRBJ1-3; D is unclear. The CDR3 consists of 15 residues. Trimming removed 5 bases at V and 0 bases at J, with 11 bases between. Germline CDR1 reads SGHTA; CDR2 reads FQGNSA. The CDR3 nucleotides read TGTGCCAGCAGCCTGGACTGGGGCTCTGGAAACACCATATATTTT. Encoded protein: CASSLDWGSGNTIYF.

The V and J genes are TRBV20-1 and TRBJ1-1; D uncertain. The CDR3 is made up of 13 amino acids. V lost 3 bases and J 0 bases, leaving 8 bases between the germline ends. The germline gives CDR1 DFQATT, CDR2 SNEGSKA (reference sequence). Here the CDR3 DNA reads TGCAGTGCTAGTGGCCAGATGAACACTGAAGCTTTCTTT. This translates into CSASGQMNTEAFF.

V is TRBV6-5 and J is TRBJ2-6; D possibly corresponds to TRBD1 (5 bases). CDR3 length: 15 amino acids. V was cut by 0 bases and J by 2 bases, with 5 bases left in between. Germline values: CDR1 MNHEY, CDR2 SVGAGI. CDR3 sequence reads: CASSYSGAGANVLTF. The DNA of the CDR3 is TGTGCCAGCAGTTACTCAGGGGCTGGGGCCAACGTCCTGACTTTC.

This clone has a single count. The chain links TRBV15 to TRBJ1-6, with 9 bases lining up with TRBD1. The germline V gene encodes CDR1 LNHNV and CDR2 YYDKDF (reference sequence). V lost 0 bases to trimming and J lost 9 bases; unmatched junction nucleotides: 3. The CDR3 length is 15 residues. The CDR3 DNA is TGTGCCACCAGCAGAGACCGGGACAGGGTTTCACCCCTCCACTTT. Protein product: CATSRDRDRVSPLHF. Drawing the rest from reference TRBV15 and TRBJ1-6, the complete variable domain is DAMVIQNPRYQVTQFGKPVTLSCSQTLNHNVMYWYQQKSSQAPKLLFHYYDKDFNNEADTPDNFQSRRPNTSFCFLDIRSPGLGDTAMYLCATSRDRDRVSPLHFGNGTRLTVT.

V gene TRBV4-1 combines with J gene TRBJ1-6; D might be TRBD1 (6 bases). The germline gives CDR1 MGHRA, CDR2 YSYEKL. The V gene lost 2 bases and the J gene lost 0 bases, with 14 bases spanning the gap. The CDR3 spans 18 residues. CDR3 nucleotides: TGCGCCAGCAGCCAAACCGGACAGTGGAGCTCCTATAATTCACCCCTCCACTTT. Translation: CASSQTGQWSSYNSPLHF.

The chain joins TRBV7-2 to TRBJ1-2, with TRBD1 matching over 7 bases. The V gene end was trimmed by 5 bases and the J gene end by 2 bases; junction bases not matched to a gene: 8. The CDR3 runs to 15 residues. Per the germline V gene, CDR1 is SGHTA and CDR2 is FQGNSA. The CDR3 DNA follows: TGTGCCAGCAGCCCGGGAACGGACAGGAACTATGGCTACACCTTC. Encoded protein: CASSPGTDRNYGYTF.

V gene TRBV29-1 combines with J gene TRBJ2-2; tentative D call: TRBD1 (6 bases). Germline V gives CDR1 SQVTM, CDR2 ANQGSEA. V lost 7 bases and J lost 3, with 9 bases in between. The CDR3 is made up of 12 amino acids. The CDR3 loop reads CSGRQDTGELFF. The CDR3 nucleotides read TGCAGCGGCCGACAGGACACCGGGGAGCTGTTTTTT.

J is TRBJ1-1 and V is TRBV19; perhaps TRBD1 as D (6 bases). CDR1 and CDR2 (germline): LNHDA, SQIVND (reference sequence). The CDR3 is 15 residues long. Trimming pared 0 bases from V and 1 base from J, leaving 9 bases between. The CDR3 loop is CASSIEGQPNTEAFF. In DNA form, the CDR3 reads TGTGCCAGTAGTATAGAAGGACAGCCGAACACTGAAGCTTTCTTT.

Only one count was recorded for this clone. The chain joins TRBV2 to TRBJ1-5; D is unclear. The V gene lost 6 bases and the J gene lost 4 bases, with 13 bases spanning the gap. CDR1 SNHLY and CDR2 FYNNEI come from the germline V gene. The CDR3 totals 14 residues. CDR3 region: CASSSEVGNQPQHF. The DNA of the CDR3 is TGTGCCAGCAGCTCCGAGGTTGGGAATCAGCCCCAGCATTTT.

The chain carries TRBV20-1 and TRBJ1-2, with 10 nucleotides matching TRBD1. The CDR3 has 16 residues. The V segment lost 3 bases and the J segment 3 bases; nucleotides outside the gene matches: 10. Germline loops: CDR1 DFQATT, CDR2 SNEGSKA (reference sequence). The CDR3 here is CSASAPGQGIYYGYTF. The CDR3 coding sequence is TGCAGTGCTAGTGCCCCGGGACAGGGGATTTACTATGGCTACACCTTC.

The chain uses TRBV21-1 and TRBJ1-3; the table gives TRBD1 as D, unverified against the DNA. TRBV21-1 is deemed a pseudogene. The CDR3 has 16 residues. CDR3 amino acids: CASSNRDRISGNTIYF. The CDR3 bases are TGTGCCAGCAGCAACCGGGACAGGATATCTGGAAACACCATATATTTT.

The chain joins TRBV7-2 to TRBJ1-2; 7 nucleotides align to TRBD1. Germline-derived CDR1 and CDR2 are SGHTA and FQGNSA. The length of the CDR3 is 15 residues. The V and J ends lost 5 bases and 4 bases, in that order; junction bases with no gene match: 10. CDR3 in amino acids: CASSPQHGTAYGYTF. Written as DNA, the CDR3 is TGTGCCAGCAGCCCCCAACACGGGACAGCCTATGGCTACACCTTC.

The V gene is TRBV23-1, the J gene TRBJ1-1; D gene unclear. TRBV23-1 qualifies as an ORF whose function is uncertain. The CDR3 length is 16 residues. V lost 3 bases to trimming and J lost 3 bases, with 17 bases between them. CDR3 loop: CASSQRSRSWDTEAFF. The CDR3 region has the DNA TGCGCCAGCAGTCAGAGGTCGAGGTCTTGGGACACTGAAGCTTTCTTT.

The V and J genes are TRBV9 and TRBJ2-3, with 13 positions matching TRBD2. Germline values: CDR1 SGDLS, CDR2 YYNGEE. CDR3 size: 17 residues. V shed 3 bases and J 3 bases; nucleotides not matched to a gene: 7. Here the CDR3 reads CASSARGTSGVTDTQYF. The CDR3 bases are TGTGCCAGCAGCGCGAGAGGGACTAGCGGGGTTACAGATACGCAGTATTTT.

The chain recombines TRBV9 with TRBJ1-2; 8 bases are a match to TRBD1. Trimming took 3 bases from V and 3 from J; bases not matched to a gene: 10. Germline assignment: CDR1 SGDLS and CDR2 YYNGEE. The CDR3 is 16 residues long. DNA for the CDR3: TGTGCCAGCAGCGCCTCCCAGGGGGCCCTGGACTATGGCTACACCTTC. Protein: CASSASQGALDYGYTF.

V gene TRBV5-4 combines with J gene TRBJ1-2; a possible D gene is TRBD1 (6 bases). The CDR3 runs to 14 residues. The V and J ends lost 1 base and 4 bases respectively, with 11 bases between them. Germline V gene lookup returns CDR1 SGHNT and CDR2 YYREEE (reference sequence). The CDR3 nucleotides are TGTGCCAGCAGCTTGAAGACAGGCTCCTATGGCTACACCTTC. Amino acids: CASSLKTGSYGYTF.

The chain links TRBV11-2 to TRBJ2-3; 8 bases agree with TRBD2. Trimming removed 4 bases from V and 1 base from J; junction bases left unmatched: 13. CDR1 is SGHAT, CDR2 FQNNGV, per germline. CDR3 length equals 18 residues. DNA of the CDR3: TGTGCCAGCAGCTCACTCGGGAATAGCGGGGTCCGCACAGATACGCAGTATTTT. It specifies CASSSLGNSGVRTDTQYF.

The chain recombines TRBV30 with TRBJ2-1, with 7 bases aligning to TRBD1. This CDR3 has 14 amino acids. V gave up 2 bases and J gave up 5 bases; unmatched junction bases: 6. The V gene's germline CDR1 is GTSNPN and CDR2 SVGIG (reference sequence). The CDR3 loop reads CAWSPRDRDNEQFF. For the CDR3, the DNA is TGTGCCTGGAGTCCGAGGGACAGAGACAATGAGCAGTTCTTC.

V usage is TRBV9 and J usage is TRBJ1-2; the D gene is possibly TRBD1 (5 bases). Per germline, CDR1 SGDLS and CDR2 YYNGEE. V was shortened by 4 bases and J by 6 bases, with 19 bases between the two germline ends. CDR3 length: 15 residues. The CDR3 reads CASSPPSGARDGYTF. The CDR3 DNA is TGTGCCAGCAGCCCTCCGAGTGGGGCTCGGGATGGCTACACCTTC.

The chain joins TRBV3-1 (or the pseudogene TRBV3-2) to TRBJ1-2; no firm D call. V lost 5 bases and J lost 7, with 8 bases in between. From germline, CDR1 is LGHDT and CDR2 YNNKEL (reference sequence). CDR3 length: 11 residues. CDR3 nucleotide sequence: TGTGCCAGCAGCGCCAAAGCTGGCTACACCTTC. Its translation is CASSAKAGYTF.